Presented here are 32 T cell receptor beta chains from one specimen sequenced in a study of patients and donors after allogeneic stem cell transplantation (dated by TCRdb to the early 2020s). The library relied on RT-PCR. Instrument used: NextSeq 550. TCRdb redid the processing of the public reads, applying fastp at Q25 and MiXCR, and retained in-frame beta chains. Each record represents a unique CDR3 protein, reported with the most common genes and DNA among its rows. The sample table shows about a million distinct CDR3 sequences, and under 20% are seen once. The top ten clones comprise roughly 6.4% of the sample. The specimen sequenced was blood, either unsorted or a sorted T cell fraction (not recorded which). Receptors were obtained from a human donor who was either an allogeneic HSCT recipient or a stem cell or donor lymphocyte infusion donor (not recorded which). It is not recorded whose cells these are; they may come from a transplant donor.

The V gene is TRBV4-3, the J gene TRBJ2-1; D is ambiguous. The CDR3 is 15 residues long. Trimming removed 0 bases at V and 5 bases at J, with 11 bases between. CDR1 and CDR2 (germline): LGHNA, YSLEER. The CDR3 spells CASSQEGRSNNEQFF. The CDR3 DNA reads TGCGCCAGCAGCCAAGAGGGAAGGAGTAACAATGAGCAGTTCTTC.

V gene TRBV11-2 combines with J gene TRBJ2-7; the D gene is possibly TRBD1 (8 bases). This CDR3 comprises 14 residues. The ends were cut back, 8 bases at V and 4 bases at J, with 18 bases in the middle. CDR1 is SGHAT and CDR2 is FQNNGV in the germline V gene. The CDR3 DNA reads TGTGCCAGCGCATGGGGGGGGACAGGTTACGAGCAGTACTTC. This encodes CASAWGGTGYEQYF.

The chain carries TRBV29-1 and TRBJ1-3; D gene ambiguous. The germline CDR1 and CDR2 sequences are SQVTM and ANQGSEA. V was trimmed by 6 bases and J by 0 bases, leaving 6 bases between them. This CDR3 has 12 residues. CDR3 sequence: CSVTFSGNTIYF. CDR3 DNA: TGCAGCGTCACGTTCTCTGGAAACACCATATATTTT. Based on the CDR3 plus reference TRBV29-1 and TRBJ1-3, the full variable domain is SAVISQKPSRDICQRGTSLTIQCQVDSQVTMMFWYRQQPGQSLTLIATANQGSEATYESGFVIDKFPISRPNLTFSTLTVSNMSPEDSSIYLCSVTFSGNTIYFGEGSWLTVV.

The chain carries TRBV5-6 and TRBJ2-1; D is perhaps TRBD1 (6 bases). This CDR3 spans 14 amino acids. Germline CDR1 reads SGHDT; CDR2 reads YYEEEE. V dropped 3 bases and J dropped 4 bases, with 11 bases sitting between them. CDR3 region: CASSSLRGYNEQFF. The CDR3 coding sequence is TGTGCCAGCAGCTCCCTGAGGGGGTACAATGAGCAGTTCTTC.

This chain connects TRBV20-1 to TRBJ2-1, with TRBD2 identical over 11 bases. J was trimmed by 7 bases and V by 1 base; bases with no gene match: 3. CDR1 is DFQATT and CDR2 is SNEGSKA in the germline V gene (reference sequence). The CDR3 spans 14 residues. CDR3 in amino acids: CSARATSGVNEQFF. CDR3 in DNA: TGCAGTGCTAGAGCGACTAGCGGGGTGAATGAGCAGTTCTTC.

This clonotype was seen more than once but under ten times. The rearrangement joins TRBV7-9 to TRBJ2-3; D not certain. This CDR3 spans 14 amino acids. Germline CDR1 SEHNR, CDR2 FQNEAQ (reference sequence). The V end was cut by 2 bases, the J end by 6 bases, with 12 bases between. CDR3: CASSLPVVKDTQYF. The CDR3, as DNA: TGTGCCAGCAGCTTACCAGTGGTTAAGGATACGCAGTATTTT. The complete variable domain, with remaining parts taken from reference TRBV7-9 and TRBJ2-3, reads DTGVSQNPRHKITKRGQNVTFRCDPISEHNRLYWYRQTLGQGPEFLTYFQNEAQLEKSRLLSDRFSAERPKGSFSTLEIQRTEQGDSAMYLCASSLPVVKDTQYFGPGTRLTVL.

A remark on this clonotype: This could be a read error, since a much larger clone is one nucleotide away. The CDR3 ends on some other residue instead of the conserved phenylalanine or tryptophan, so this is likely a read error. This chain uses TRBV10-3 with TRBJ2-7; D is possibly TRBD1 or TRBD2 (5 bases each). V lost 1 base and J 2 bases, leaving 15 bases between the germline ends. The CDR3 runs 16 residues. From germline, CDR1 is ENHRY and CDR2 SYGVKD. CDR3 in DNA: TGTGCCATCAGTGAGTTTGAGCAGGGAGCCCCCTACGAGCAGTACCTC. Amino acids: CAISEFEQGAPYEQYL.

There are a few counts of this clonotype. The rearrangement joins TRBV29-1 to TRBJ1-1; 8 nucleotides agree with TRBD1. Looked up from germline, CDR1 is SQVTM and CDR2 is ANQGSEA. The CDR3 is 12 amino acids. Trimming at V came to 6 bases and at J to 4 bases, leaving 4 bases not matched to a gene. In DNA, the CDR3 is TGCAGCGTCCCTACAGGGGGCACTGAAGCTTTCTTT. Residues: CSVPTGGTEAFF.

The chain recombines TRBV7-8 with TRBJ1-3; D gene unclear. Between the trimmed V and J ends, which lost 5 bases and 6 bases, there was a span of 17 bases. CDR1 and CDR2 from the germline V gene are SGHVS and FQNEAQ. The CDR3 covers 15 residues. The CDR3 sequence: CASSGDTRTLNTIYF. The CDR3 nucleotides read TGTGCCAGCAGCGGCGACACGCGTACCCTAAACACCATATATTTT.

This chain joins TRBV6-1 and TRBJ2-4; D is perhaps TRBD1 (6 bases). The V end lost 8 bases, the J end lost 6 bases, and 8 bases lay between the germline ends. The germline V gene encodes CDR1 MNHNS and CDR2 SASEGT. This CDR3 is built from 11 residues. The CDR3 nucleotides read TGTGCCAGCTTCAGGGGAAACATTCAGTACTTC. Its protein is CASFRGNIQYF.

The chain recombines TRBV30 with TRBJ2-7; a possible D gene is TRBD2 (6 bases). Germline CDR1 reads GTSNPN; CDR2 reads SVGIG (reference sequence). CDR3 length: 16 residues. Trimming took off 0 bases at V and 1 base at J, with 16 bases between the two ends. The CDR3, as DNA: TGTGCCTGGAGTGTCTCCCGGGACTGGGCGTCCTACGAGCAGTACTTC. It specifies CAWSVSRDWASYEQYF.

This clonotype was seen a handful of times. The chain joins TRBV12-3 or TRBV12-4 to TRBJ2-7, with TRBD2 identical over 11 bases. The ends lost 4 bases at V and 6 bases at J; junction bases unmatched: 11. There are 16 residues in the CDR3. CDR3 bases: TGTGCCAGCAGTTCTTGGGGGGGACTAGCGGACATCGAGCAGTACTTC. Its translation: CASSSWGGLADIEQYF.

The chain carries TRBV12-3 or TRBV12-4 and TRBJ2-2; D gene uncertain. This CDR3 spans 11 amino acids. V gave up 2 bases and J gave up 13 bases, with 8 bases separating them. CDR3 in DNA: TGTGCCAGCAGTTTATCTAGTGGGCTGTTTTTT. Translated, it gives CASSLSSGLFF.

The table lists this clonotype with a few counts. This chain joins TRBV27 and TRBJ2-6, with D unresolved. Trimming removed 1 base from V and 0 bases from J, with 7 bases in between. The V gene's germline CDR1 is MNHEY and CDR2 SMNVEV (reference sequence). The CDR3 consists of 16 residues. CDR3 in DNA: TGTGCCAGCAGTTTATACTGGTCCTCTGGGGCCAACGTCCTGACTTTC. It encodes CASSLYWSSGANVLTF.

This clonotype was seen ten or more times. The chain uses TRBV30 and TRBJ1-5, with D uncertain. This CDR3 is built from 14 residues. Germline V gene data show CDR1 as GTSNPN and CDR2 as SVGIG (reference sequence). Trimming took 3 bases from V and 2 from J, leaving 11 bases between them. The CDR3 DNA reads as TGTGCCTGGAGACGGGGTCATGGCAATCAGCCCCAGCATTTT. Translated: CAWRRGHGNQPQHF.

The gene calls are TRBV12-3 or TRBV12-4 and TRBJ1-5; possibly TRBD1 for D (6 bases). V was cut by 2 bases and J by 8 bases, with 10 bases left in between. The CDR3 loop spans 13 amino acids. The CDR3 sequence: CASSLRGAEPQHF. CDR3 in DNA: TGTGCCAGCAGTTTACGGGGGGCCGAGCCCCAGCATTTT.

In this sample, this clonotype turned up many times. The J gene is TRBJ2-3, the V gene TRBV20-1, with D perhaps matching TRBD1 (5 bases). Germline V gene sequence: CDR1 DFQATT, CDR2 SNEGSKA (reference sequence). Trimming removed 6 bases from V and 1 base from J, with 11 bases in between. CDR3 length: 13 amino acids. The CDR3 region is CSAEQTGTDTQYF. The CDR3 coding sequence is TGCAGTGCCGAACAGACAGGCACAGATACGCAGTATTTT.

The genes are TRBV24-1 and TRBJ1-2; D uncertain. The CDR3 has 12 residues. Trimming removed 6 bases from V and 2 bases from J, with 6 bases in between. Germline CDR1 reads KGHDR; CDR2 reads SFDVKD. CDR3 bases: TGTGCCACCAGTAACACGAACTATGGCTACACCTTC. It codes for CATSNTNYGYTF.

This sequence joins TRBV20-1 and TRBJ2-7, with 7 bases that match TRBD2. The CDR3 runs 12 residues. Germline loops: CDR1 DFQATT, CDR2 SNEGSKA (reference sequence). V shed 6 bases and J 1 base; nucleotides not matched to a gene: 3. The CDR3 nucleotides are TGCAGTGCGGGAGGGGTTTCCTACGAGCAGTACTTC. It codes for CSAGGVSYEQYF.

This clonotype was counted between two and nine times. The chain carries TRBV12-3 or TRBV12-4 and TRBJ2-7; either TRBD1 or TRBD2 may supply D (5 bases each). The CDR3 consists of 12 residues. V lost 2 bases, J lost 6 bases, and 8 bases lay in between. In nucleotides, the CDR3 is TGTGCCAGCAGTTTATGGGGGAGCGAGCAGTACTTC. Translating gives CASSLWGSEQYF.

This clonotype was counted between two and nine times. The rearrangement joins TRBV2 to TRBJ2-2, with D unresolved. Between the trimmed V and J ends, which lost 10 bases and 2 bases, there was a span of 17 bases. The CDR3 consists of 15 residues. Germline values: CDR1 SNHLY, CDR2 FYNNEI. The CDR3, as DNA: TGTGCCACCCAAATTGGCCTGGCCAACACCGGGGAGCTGTTTTTT. Translating it yields CATQIGLANTGELFF.

The V call is TRBV12-3 or TRBV12-4, the J call TRBJ2-3; D is undetermined. The CDR3 totals 12 residues. Between the trimmed V and J ends, which lost 3 bases and 5 bases, there was a span of 6 bases. CDR3 sequence: CASSFNLDTQYF. For the CDR3, the DNA is TGTGCCAGCAGTTTTAACCTAGATACGCAGTATTTT.

This clonotype was counted between two and nine times. The rearrangement links TRBV6-1 to TRBJ2-7; TRBD1 matches at 11 bases. This CDR3 has 16 amino acids. J lost 4 bases, V lost 6 bases, and 11 bases had no gene match. Looked up from germline, CDR1 is MNHNS and CDR2 is SASEGT. CDR3 sequence reads: CASRTMGQGERYEQYF. CDR3 nucleotides: TGTGCCAGCAGGACCATGGGACAGGGGGAAAGATACGAGCAGTACTTC.

This clonotype was seen a handful of times. This chain joins TRBV25-1 and TRBJ2-1, with TRBD2 matching 7 bases. Trimming at V came to 1 base and at J to 4 bases, leaving 4 bases not matched to a gene. The germline CDR1 and CDR2 sequences are MGHDK and SYGVNS. The CDR3 covers 15 residues. CDR3 sequence: CASSESGRKYNEQFF. The CDR3 DNA is TGTGCCAGCAGTGAATCCGGGAGGAAGTACAATGAGCAGTTCTTC.

The chain employs TRBV15 and TRBJ2-4; no reliable D call. The germline V gene encodes CDR1 LNHNV and CDR2 YYDKDF (reference sequence). This CDR3 contains 15 residues. Trimming took off 4 bases at V and 0 bases at J, with 10 bases between the two ends. The CDR3 loop reads CATSTPQLAKNIQYF. In DNA form, the CDR3 reads TGTGCCACCAGCACACCACAGCTAGCCAAAAACATTCAGTACTTC.

This clonotype was found many times. The chain couples TRBV12-3 or TRBV12-4 to TRBJ1-1; D unclear. The ends were cut back, 2 bases at V and 0 bases at J, with 7 bases in the middle. The CDR3 loop spans 14 amino acids. CDR3 in DNA: TGTGCCAGCAGTTTAAAGGGTGTGAACACTGAAGCTTTCTTT. It codes for CASSLKGVNTEAFF.

The genes are TRBV12-3 or TRBV12-4 and TRBJ2-2; D assignment may be TRBD1 or TRBD2 (6 bases each). Trimming left V 6 bases short and J 2 bases short, with 19 bases between. CDR3 size: 17 residues. The CDR3 reads CASRGTSGGYNTGELFF. The CDR3 nucleotides read TGTGCCAGCAGGGGGACTTCTGGGGGCTATAACACCGGGGAGCTGTTTTTT.

The rearrangement uses TRBV27 and TRBJ1-1; D is perhaps TRBD1 (5 bases). Between the trimmed V and J ends, which lost 5 bases and 5 bases, there was a span of 18 bases. Germline V gene data show CDR1 as MNHEY and CDR2 as SMNVEV (reference sequence). The CDR3 loop spans 15 amino acids. The CDR3 sequence is CASSKSGDLGTEAFF. CDR3 sequence (DNA): TGTGCCAGCAGTAAGTCGGGGGATTTGGGGACTGAAGCTTTCTTT.

This chain joins TRBV20-1 and TRBJ1-1; D unclear. The germline V and J ends were trimmed by 2 bases and 3 bases, with 7 bases remaining between them. Germline V gives CDR1 DFQATT, CDR2 SNEGSKA (reference sequence). The CDR3 contains 12 residues. CDR3 in DNA: TGCAGTGCTAGAAGGCCGGACACTGAAGCTTTCTTT. Its translation: CSARRPDTEAFF.

The genes are TRBV24-1 and TRBJ2-7; D may be TRBD1 or TRBD2 (5 bases each). Per germline, CDR1 KGHDR and CDR2 SFDVKD. The CDR3 covers 14 residues. V was pared by 6 bases and J by 0 bases, with 11 bases between. The CDR3 coding sequence is TGTGCCACCAGTCCCGGGACGGGCTCCTACGAGCAGTACTTC. Translating gives CATSPGTGSYEQYF.

V gene TRBV5-1 combines with J gene TRBJ1-1, with 11 positions matching TRBD1. The V segment lost 0 bases and the J segment 4 bases; nucleotides outside the gene matches: 5. The CDR3 is 16 residues long. In germline, CDR1 is SGHRS, CDR2 YFSETQ. CDR3 in amino acids: CASSLERTGGGTEAFF. CDR3 bases: TGCGCCAGCAGCTTGGAAAGGACAGGGGGCGGCACTGAAGCTTTCTTT.

This clonotype has only a few counts. The chain combines TRBV5-4 with TRBJ1-1; TRBD1 might be the D (5 bases). V was pared by 4 bases and J by 3 bases, with 13 bases between. Germline V gene sequence: CDR1 SGHNT, CDR2 YYREEE (reference sequence). The CDR3 length is 14 residues. CDR3 in amino acids: CASSAGLADTEAFF. The CDR3 coding sequence is TGTGCCAGCAGCGCAGGGTTGGCGGACACTGAAGCTTTCTTT.